These 22 T cell receptor beta chains originate from one sample sequenced in a study of CD8+CD57+ T cells in acquired aplastic anemia. Profiling that covered TCR beta VDJ and CDR3 relied on genomic DNA as its template. TCRdb reprocessed the reads with MiXCR, giving one entry per CDR3 protein. The sample lists about 420,000 distinct CDR3 sequences, around 72% seen once, with 3% to 5% in the top ten. The sequenced material came from sorted CD4+, CD8+, or CD8+CD57+ T cells (not recorded which) from PBMCs. The origin of the receptors is a human donor in good health, serving as a control.

This clonotype was counted ten times or more. Here the CDR3 reads CASTRVAGTDYF. The CDR3 DNA is TGTGCCAGCACCCGGGTAGCGGGTACGGACTATTTT. This rearrangement joins TRBV6-4 to TRBJ2-3; 7 nucleotides align to TRBD2. The V gene's germline CDR1 is MRHNA and CDR2 SNTAGT. CDR3 length: 12 residues. With 7 bases clipped from V and 15 bases from J, the junction kept 13 bases outside the gene matches.

The V gene is TRBV29-1, the J gene TRBJ1-5; no clear D gene. The ends were cut back, 6 bases at V and 2 bases at J, with 14 bases in the middle. Germline V CDR1 and CDR2: SQVTM, ANQGSEA. CDR3 length equals 14 residues. The CDR3 nucleotides are TGCAGCGTCATGGAGGGCGTCGGCAATCAGCCCCAGCATTTT. Translated, it gives CSVMEGVGNQPQHF. Looking up the rest from reference TRBV29-1 and TRBJ1-5 gives the full variable domain: SAVISQKPSRDICQRGTSLTIQCQVDSQVTMMFWYRQQPGQSLTLIATANQGSEATYESGFVIDKFPISRPNLTFSTLTVSNMSPEDSSIYLCSVMEGVGNQPQHFGDGTRLSIL.

The chain uses TRBV7-8 and TRBJ2-5, with D perhaps matching TRBD1 (5 bases). CDR3 length: 16 residues. V was trimmed by 5 bases and J by 10 bases, leaving 26 bases between them. CDR1 is SGHVS, CDR2 FQNEAQ, per germline. The chain's CDR3 is CASSQGHRPEEQYQYF. CDR3 sequence (DNA): TGTGCCAGCAGCCAAGGACACCGACCAGAGGAGCAGTACCAGTACTTC.

This chain joins TRBV6-4 and TRBJ1-6, with D perhaps matching TRBD1 (5 bases). Germline CDR1 and CDR2: MRHNA and SNTAGT. The CDR3 covers 15 residues. V was clipped by 3 bases and J by 9 bases, with 15 bases between them. CDR3 DNA: TGTGCCAGCAGTGAGTCCGGGCAGGGAGGTTCACCCCTCCACTTT. Its translation is CASSESGQGGSPLHF.

Comments on this clonotype: Germline is not matched at one junction end, which may reflect a read error. The chain couples TRBV9 to TRBJ2-6; weak D call: TRBD1 (5 bases). The CDR3 length is 13 residues. Germline V gene sequence: CDR1 SGDLS, CDR2 YYNGEE. The CDR3 region has the DNA TGTGCCAGCAGCTCGAGTGGGGCAGACGTCCAGCCTTTC. It specifies CASSSSGADVQPF.

In this sample, this clonotype turned up once. The chain links TRBV20-1 to TRBJ1-2; D might be TRBD1 (5 bases). V shed 7 bases and J shed 8 bases, with 11 bases lying between them. CDR1 and CDR2 from the germline V gene are DFQATT and SNEGSKA (reference sequence). CDR3 length: 10 residues. The CDR3 reads CSGTRGGYTF. The CDR3 DNA reads as TGCAGTGGGACTAGGGGAGGCTACACCTTC.

Turning to this clonotype: It may be a read error: a sequence one base away is much more abundant. The chain recombines TRBV3-1 with TRBJ1-3; D perhaps matches TRBD1 (6 bases). The CDR3 is 13 residues long. Germline V gene sequence: CDR1 LGHDT, CDR2 YNNKEL (reference sequence). Between the trimmed V and J ends, which lost 4 bases and 10 bases, there was a span of 14 bases. Written as DNA, the CDR3 is TGTGCCAGCAGCCTGGGGGCAGGGGCAACCATATATTTT. Amino acids: CASSLGAGATIYF.

This clonotype was counted many times. The chain couples TRBV7-2 to TRBJ1-1; no reliable D call. The CDR3 has 11 amino acids. Germline-derived CDR1 and CDR2 are SGHTA and FQGNSA. Trimming stripped 3 bases from V and 7 bases from J, with 6 bases between. The CDR3 spells CASSFDGEAFF. The CDR3 nucleotides read TGTGCCAGCAGCTTCGACGGTGAAGCTTTCTTT. Complete variable domain (other parts from reference TRBV7-2 and TRBJ1-1): GAGVSQSPSNKVTEKGKDVELRCDPISGHTALYWYRQSLGQGLEFLIYFQGNSAPDKSGLPSDRFSAERTGGSVSTLTIQRTQQEDSAVYLCASSFDGEAFFGQGTRLTVV.

The V gene is TRBV6-1, the J gene TRBJ1-1; tentatively, D is TRBD1 (6 bases). The V end was cut by 4 bases, the J end by 13 bases, with 13 bases between. The CDR3 extends over 11 amino acids. Germline-derived CDR1 and CDR2 are MNHNS and SASEGT. This CDR3 reads CASSGRGDDFF. As DNA, the CDR3 is TGTGCCAGCAGTGGCAGGGGCGACGATTTCTTT.

Ten or more counts support this clonotype. The chain recombines TRBV5-4 with TRBJ2-5; D might be TRBD2 (5 bases). V lost 1 base, J lost 5 bases, and 15 bases lay in between. CDR3 length: 15 residues. Germline-derived CDR1 and CDR2 are SGHNT and YYREEE (reference sequence). Written as DNA, the CDR3 is TGTGCCAGCAGCTTGACTAGTAGGAACAAGGAGACCCAGTACTTC. Its protein is CASSLTSRNKETQYF.

The rearrangement links TRBV24-1 to TRBJ1-2, with D possibly being TRBD1 (5 bases). Germline V gene sequence: CDR1 KGHDR, CDR2 SFDVKD. The CDR3 is 14 amino acids. V lost 4 bases, J lost 0 bases, and 8 bases lay in between. The CDR3 is CATSDVTANYGYTF. As DNA, the CDR3 is TGTGCCACCAGTGACGTGACAGCTAACTATGGCTACACCTTC.

This clonotype was seen at least ten times. DNA for the CDR3: TGTGCCAGCAGCTTAAATTCGATCAACACCGGGGAGCTGTTTTTT. It specifies CASSLNSINTGELFF. This chain uses TRBV7-3 with TRBJ2-2; D gene unclear. Germline V gives CDR1 SGHTA, CDR2 FQGTGA. The CDR3 totals 15 residues. V was shortened by 1 base and J by 2 bases, with 8 bases between the two germline ends. The variable domain in full, with the rest retrieved from reference TRBV7-3 and TRBJ2-2, is GAGVSQTPSNKVTEKGKYVELRCDPISGHTALYWYRQSLGQGPEFLIYFQGTGAADDSGLPNDRFFAVRPEGSVSTLKIQRTERGDSAVYLCASSLNSINTGELFFGEGSRLTVL.

The chain carries TRBV20-1 and TRBJ2-5; D tentatively fits TRBD1 or TRBD2 (6 bases each). CDR1 is DFQATT and CDR2 is SNEGSKA in the germline V gene (reference sequence). The CDR3 spans 15 residues. V was pared by 0 bases and J by 4 bases, with 15 bases between. In DNA, the CDR3 is TGCAGTGCTAGAGATCAAGGCAGGGGAGGAGAGACCCAGTACTTC. Translation gives CSARDQGRGGETQYF.

In regard to this clonotype: A much larger clone lies a single base off, so this may be a read error. The chain links TRBV5-7 to TRBJ2-1; D is unresolved. TRBV5-7 is designated an ORF whose function remains uncertain. The V end was cut by 0 bases, the J end by 0 bases, with 10 bases between. CDR3 length equals 16 residues. The CDR3 reads CASSLGGRDSYNEQFF. The CDR3 nucleotides read TGTGCCAGCAGCTTGGGGGGTCGCGACTCCTACAATGAGCAGTTCTTC.

This clonotype was counted ten times or more. This chain joins TRBV5-1 and TRBJ1-5; D is unresolved. This CDR3 is built from 15 residues. Germline assignment: CDR1 SGHRS and CDR2 YFSETQ. The V end was cut by 0 bases, the J end by 2 bases, with 9 bases between. This CDR3 reads CASSLAGQGNQPQHF. CDR3 bases: TGCGCCAGCAGCTTGGCCGGGCAGGGCAATCAGCCCCAGCATTTT.

J is TRBJ1-5 and V is TRBV7-8; a possible D gene is TRBD1 (6 bases). CDR1 is SGHVS, CDR2 FQNEAQ, per germline. CDR3 length: 15 residues. Trimming removed 2 bases from V and 5 bases from J, with 13 bases in between. The CDR3 sequence: CASSLKQGGDQPQHF. The DNA of the CDR3 is TGTGCCAGCAGCTTAAAACAGGGAGGGGATCAGCCCCAGCATTTT.

This rearrangement joins TRBV20-1 to TRBJ1-2, with TRBD1 as a possible D gene (6 bases). Trimming pared 0 bases from V and 6 bases from J, leaving 14 bases between. From germline, CDR1 is DFQATT and CDR2 SNEGSKA (reference sequence). The CDR3 has 14 residues. The chain's CDR3 is CSARDRGRVDGYTF. CDR3 nucleotide sequence: TGCAGTGCTAGAGATCGGGGGCGGGTTGATGGCTACACCTTC.

This clonotype appeared many times. This rearrangement joins TRBV30 to TRBJ1-2, with a tentative D call TRBD1 (5 bases). Between the trimmed V and J ends, which lost 3 bases and 8 bases, there was a span of 13 bases. CDR3 length equals 12 residues. CDR1 is GTSNPN and CDR2 is SVGIG in the germline V gene (reference sequence). The CDR3 DNA is TGTGCCTGGAGCGCTTGGGGGAACGGCTACACCTTC. This sequence encodes CAWSAWGNGYTF. Filled out from reference TRBV30 and TRBJ1-2, the complete variable domain reads SQTIHQWPATLVQPVGSPLSLECTVEGTSNPNLYWYRQAAGRGLQLLFYSVGIGQISSEVPQNLSASRPQDRQFILSSKKLLLSDSGFYLCAWSAWGNGYTFGSGTRLTVV.

This clonotype was recorded at least ten times. This chain uses TRBV6-6 with TRBJ2-7; 8 bases line up with TRBD2. The V and J ends lost 5 bases and 4 bases, in that order; junction bases with no gene match: 10. The CDR3 spans 15 residues. Per germline, CDR1 MNHNY and CDR2 SVGAGI (reference sequence). CDR3 region: CASSPNIAGSYEQYF. The CDR3 DNA sequence: TGTGCCAGCAGTCCTAACATAGCGGGGTCATACGAGCAGTACTTC.

This clonotype was counted ten times or more. This CDR3 is CASSDDRYGYTF. The CDR3 bases are TGTGCCAGCAGCGACGACAGATATGGCTACACCTTC. V gene TRBV7-2 combines with J gene TRBJ1-2; possible D gene TRBD1, 5 bases. There are 12 residues in the CDR3. Trimming shortened V by 5 bases and J by 5 bases, and 9 bases separated the two germline ends. Germline V gene sequence: CDR1 SGHTA, CDR2 FQGNSA.

In its sample, this clonotype was seen many times. The chain employs TRBV14 and TRBJ2-3; possibly TRBD1 or TRBD2 for D (6 bases each). Trimming left V 4 bases short and J 2 bases short, with 13 bases between. Germline V gene data show CDR1 as SGHDN and CDR2 as FVKESK. The CDR3 length is 15 residues. The CDR3 DNA is TGTGCCAGCAGCCGCCGGGGGCCGAACACAGATACGCAGTATTTT. This translates into CASSRRGPNTDTQYF.

This clonotype turned up a few times. The rearrangement uses TRBV2 and TRBJ1-1; a possible D gene is TRBD1 (5 bases). The germline V gene has CDR1 SNHLY and CDR2 FYNNEI. This CDR3 comprises 14 residues. Trimming shortened V by 9 bases and J by 1 base, and 15 bases separated the two germline ends. CDR3 bases: TGTGCCAGAACTAAACAGGATCAGAACACTGAAGCTTTCTTT. This codes for CARTKQDQNTEAFF.